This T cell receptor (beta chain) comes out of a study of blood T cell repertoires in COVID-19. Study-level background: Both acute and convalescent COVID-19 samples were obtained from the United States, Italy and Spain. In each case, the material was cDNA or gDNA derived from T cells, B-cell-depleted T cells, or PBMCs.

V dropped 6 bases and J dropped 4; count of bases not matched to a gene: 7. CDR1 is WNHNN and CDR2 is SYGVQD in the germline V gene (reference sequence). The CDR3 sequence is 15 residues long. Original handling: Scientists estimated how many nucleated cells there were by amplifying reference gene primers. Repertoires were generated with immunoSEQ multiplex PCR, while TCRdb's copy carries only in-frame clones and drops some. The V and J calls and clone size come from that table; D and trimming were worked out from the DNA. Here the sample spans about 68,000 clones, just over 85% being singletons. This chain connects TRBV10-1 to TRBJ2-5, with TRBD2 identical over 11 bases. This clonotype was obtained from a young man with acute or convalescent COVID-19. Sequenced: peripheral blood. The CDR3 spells CASSQRLAGGETQYF. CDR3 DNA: TGCGCCAGCAGCCAAAGGCTAGCGGGAGGAGAGACCCAGTACTTC.